These T cell receptor beta chains were read from a single sample in a study of blood T cells in healthy people across ages. One entry per CDR3 protein results from TCRdb running MiXCR on the 5' RACE reads. The sample holds about 930,000 distinct CDR3 sequences; under 35% are singletons and the top ten take roughly a tenth. These data were likewise used in another study, on T cells of mothers and their children.

Sequenced sample: blood. The receptors were gathered from a woman between 40 and 55 years old in good health. The CDR3 runs from the conserved cysteine through the conserved F or W. Each record gives: D gene, clone size, J gene, V gene, CDR3 protein, CDR3 DNA. D genes are given only for firm matches. The listing skips clone size in some rows; elsewhere it reads once, few, many or a size class.

D gene: TRBD1
clone size: few
J gene: TRBJ1-1
V gene: TRBV28
CDR3 protein: CASSLPRQGGTEAFF
CDR3 DNA: TGTGCCAGCAGTCTTCCAAGACAGGGAGGTACTGAAGCTTTCTTT

D gene: .
clone size: .
J gene: TRBJ1-1
V gene: TRBV27
CDR3 protein: CASSLTGILNTEAFF
CDR3 DNA: TGTGCCAGCAGTTTAACAGGCATACTGAACACTGAAGCTTTCTTT

D gene: .
clone size: .
J gene: TRBJ2-5
V gene: TRBV7-9
CDR3 protein: CASSFTSVGGTQYF
CDR3 DNA: TGTGCCAGCAGCTTCACATCGGTCGGAGGGACCCAGTACTTC

D gene: .
clone size: .
J gene: TRBJ1-2
V gene: TRBV6-2/TRBV6-3
CDR3 protein: CASSRDGPEGYTF
CDR3 DNA: TGTGCCAGCAGTCGGGACGGCCCTGAGGGCTACACCTTC

D gene: .
clone size: few
J gene: TRBJ2-7
V gene: TRBV7-9
CDR3 protein: CASSLGHPGGDYEQYF
CDR3 DNA: TGTGCCAGCAGCTTAGGTCACCCGGGGGGCGACTACGAGCAGTACTTC

D gene: .
clone size: many
J gene: TRBJ2-7
V gene: TRBV27
CDR3 protein: CASSLRGPQVNEQYF
CDR3 DNA: TGTGCCAGCAGTTTAAGAGGGCCCCAAGTAAACGAGCAGTACTTC

D gene: .
clone size: many
J gene: TRBJ1-4
V gene: TRBV4-1
CDR3 protein: CASSQDEGRKLFF
CDR3 DNA: TGCGCCAGCAGCCAAGACGAGGGTCGAAAACTGTTTTTT

D gene: .
clone size: .
J gene: TRBJ2-1
V gene: TRBV9
CDR3 protein: CASSVDGTRRMNEQFF
CDR3 DNA: TGTGCCAGCAGCGTAGACGGGACCCGAAGGATGAATGAGCAGTTCTTC

D gene: .
clone size: few
J gene: TRBJ2-3
V gene: TRBV4-1
CDR3 protein: CASSQEKARTDTQYF
CDR3 DNA: TGCGCCAGCAGCCAAGAAAAGGCTCGCACAGATACGCAGTATTTT

D gene: TRBD2
clone size: few
J gene: TRBJ2-3
V gene: TRBV10-3
CDR3 protein: CAISESTQRGEADTQYF
CDR3 DNA: TGTGCCATCAGTGAGTCAACGCAGCGGGGTGAGGCAGATACGCAGTATTTT

D gene: TRBD1
clone size: .
J gene: TRBJ1-4
V gene: TRBV28
CDR3 protein: CASSLSLMEGQGLLSEKLFF
CDR3 DNA: TGTGCCAGCAGTTTATCCCTTATGGAGGGACAGGGGCTTCTGAGTGAAAAACTGTTTTTT

D gene: .
clone size: few
J gene: TRBJ2-7
V gene: TRBV7-9
CDR3 protein: CASSFSGKTKNYEQYF
CDR3 DNA: TGTGCCAGCAGCTTCTCAGGAAAGACGAAGAACTACGAGCAGTACTTC

D gene: TRBD2
clone size: few
J gene: TRBJ2-1
V gene: TRBV27
CDR3 protein: CASSLLASNPAGQFF
CDR3 DNA: TGTGCCAGCAGCCTACTAGCGTCTAATCCCGCGGGGCAGTTCTTC

D gene: .
clone size: .
J gene: TRBJ2-1
V gene: TRBV11-2
CDR3 protein: CASSLDPATYNEQFF
CDR3 DNA: TGTGCCAGCAGCTTAGATCCGGCTACCTACAATGAGCAGTTCTTC

D gene: TRBD2
clone size: .
J gene: TRBJ2-7
V gene: TRBV5-1
CDR3 protein: CASSDLGGGPYEQYF
CDR3 DNA: TGCGCCAGCAGCGATCTGGGCGGGGGGCCCTACGAGCAGTACTTC

D gene: .
clone size: many
J gene: TRBJ2-7
V gene: TRBV9
CDR3 protein: CASSEQGDSYEQYF
CDR3 DNA: TGTGCCAGCAGCGAACAGGGAGACTCCTACGAGCAGTACTTC

D gene: TRBD1
clone size: many
J gene: TRBJ2-7
V gene: TRBV5-1
CDR3 protein: CASSFQAGGYEQYF
CDR3 DNA: TGCGCCAGCAGCTTCCAGGCAGGGGGCTACGAGCAGTACTTC

D gene: TRBD2
clone size: few
J gene: TRBJ2-7
V gene: TRBV20-1
CDR3 protein: CSAPRSGLAIYEQYF
CDR3 DNA: TGCAGTGCCCCAAGGTCGGGACTAGCCATTTACGAGCAGTACTTC

D gene: .
clone size: .
J gene: TRBJ1-6
V gene: TRBV28
CDR3 protein: CASSWLPNSPLHF
CDR3 DNA: TGTGCCAGCAGTTGGTTACCTAATTCACCCCTCCACTTT

D gene: .
clone size: few
J gene: TRBJ1-2
V gene: TRBV20-1
CDR3 protein: CSAYTTQGVFGYTF
CDR3 DNA: TGCAGTGCATACACCACACAGGGCGTATTCGGCTACACCTTC

D gene: .
clone size: many
J gene: TRBJ2-7
V gene: TRBV28
CDR3 protein: CASSAPSQQANYEQYF
CDR3 DNA: TGTGCCAGCAGTGCCCCCTCCCAACAGGCTAACTACGAGCAGTACTTC

D gene: .
clone size: many
J gene: TRBJ2-5
V gene: TRBV4-1
CDR3 protein: CASSSRGSQETQYF
CDR3 DNA: TGCGCCAGCAGCTCAAGGGGCAGCCAAGAGACCCAGTACTTC

D gene: .
clone size: many
J gene: TRBJ2-3
V gene: TRBV7-6
CDR3 protein: CASSLTYSQNTDTQYF
CDR3 DNA: TGTGCCAGCAGCTTAACCTACTCGCAGAACACAGATACGCAGTATTTT

D gene: .
clone size: .
J gene: TRBJ1-5
V gene: TRBV27
CDR3 protein: CASRPLGGAGQPQHF
CDR3 DNA: TGTGCCAGCAGGCCCCTGGGGGGCGCAGGACAGCCCCAGCATTTT

D gene: TRBD1
clone size: many
J gene: TRBJ2-1
V gene: TRBV5-1
CDR3 protein: CASSGGQGHNEQFF
CDR3 DNA: TGCGCCAGCAGCGGCGGACAGGGGCACAATGAGCAGTTCTTC